The present T cell receptor (beta chain) was sequenced within a study of radiation and T cells in renal cell carcinoma. General study points: Without pretreatment biopsies, baseline tumor clonotype presence was undetermined. Top tumor clonotypes rose in blood 2 weeks post-radiation, then contracted.

With regard to this clone: Its antigen is unknown.

Time point given: blood 2 weeks post-SBRT. The treatment is: 15 Gy SBRT to primary tumor, nephrectomy 4 weeks later. Blood was sampled at baseline, 2 weeks and 4 weeks after SBRT. The V end was cut by 5 bases, the J end by 1 base, with 11 bases between. Germline CDR1 is SGHNT and CDR2 is YENEEA. The CDR3 covers 15 residues. Sequencing was performed with immunoSEQ multiplex PCR; in TCRdb, only in-frame clones are kept and a portion is missing. The table records roughly 120,000 clones, approximately 80% of them present only once. The chain links TRBV11-3 to TRBJ2-2, with a weak D call TRBD1 (5 bases). This receptor was identified in a woman aged 55-69 years with renal cell carcinoma. The input for sequencing was blood, taken from a patient whose treatment included radiotherapy and nephrectomy. In DNA, the CDR3 is TGTGCCAGCAGCCTTGGGGCAGGGAACACCGGGGAGCTGTTTTTT. Its translation: CASSLGAGNTGELFF.